This T cell receptor (beta chain) was identified during a study of T cells in Graves' hyperthyroidism and ophthalmopathy. RNA transcripts were the template for amplifying TCR beta CDR3 regions. The TCR CDR3 first-round RT-PCR relied on the HTBI primer set. TCRdb re-called the multiplex PCR reads through MiXCR, storing one row per CDR3 protein. The table has about 640,000 distinct CDR3 sequences, 20% to 25% seen once. J lost 1 base, V lost 6 bases, and 6 bases had no gene match. The CDR3 runs to 15 residues. Germline values: CDR1 MNHNS, CDR2 SASEGT. This clonotype turned up a few times. The clonotype was recovered from a young man with Graves' ophthalmopathy. The J gene is TRBJ2-3, the V gene TRBV6-1; 8 bases are shared with TRBD2. The source material was blood. Written as DNA, the CDR3 is TGTGCCAGCAGAGGGTTTAGCGGGGGCACAGATACGCAGTATTTT. Translation: CASRGFSGGTDTQYF.